Presented here are 30 T cell receptor beta chains from one specimen sequenced in a study of blood T cell repertoires in COVID-19. Some clones are missing from TCRdb's copy, which holds only in-frame ones; the method was immunoSEQ multiplex PCR. The sample lists fewer than 100,000 clones, 70% to 90% occurring once. The sequencing sample was made of peripheral blood. The source of these receptors is a man aged 80 or over in a cohort sampled during active COVID-19.

CDR3 nucleotides: TGTGCCAGCAGTGTTGGGGGGAACGAGCAGTACTTC. Protein product: CASSVGGNEQYF. The V call is TRBV2, the J call TRBJ2-7, with D possibly TRBD2 on 6 matching bases. CDR1 is SNHLY, CDR2 FYNNEI, per germline. With 4 bases removed from V and 5 bases from J, the gap between germline ends came to 9 bases. CDR3 length equals 12 residues.

V and J are TRBV19 and TRBJ1-1, with 7 bases matching TRBD1. This CDR3 contains 14 residues. V gave up 5 bases and J gave up 4 bases; unmatched junction bases: 7. The germline gives CDR1 LNHDA, CDR2 SQIVND (reference sequence). CDR3 bases: TGTGCCAGTAGTTTAAGGGGGCCAGTCACTGAAGCTTTCTTT. It codes for CASSLRGPVTEAFF.

The chain couples TRBV29-1 to TRBJ1-2; TRBD1 matches 7 bases. This CDR3 region has 15 residues. The germline V gene encodes CDR1 SQVTM and CDR2 ANQGSEA. V shed 0 bases, J shed 3 bases, and the junction held 7 bases outside the gene matches. The CDR3 reads CSVEEADRDYYGYTF. The CDR3 coding sequence is TGCAGCGTTGAAGAAGCCGACAGGGATTACTATGGCTACACCTTC.

The rearrangement links TRBV29-1 to TRBJ2-1; D call uncertain. This CDR3 comprises 14 residues. Germline V gene lookup returns CDR1 SQVTM and CDR2 ANQGSEA. With 3 bases removed from V and 1 base from J, the gap between germline ends came to 10 bases. The CDR3 loop reads CSVDSPYSYNEQFF. The CDR3 DNA follows: TGCAGCGTTGATAGTCCTTATTCCTACAATGAGCAGTTCTTC.

CDR3 residues: CASSVSGTAYNSGNTIYF. In DNA form, the CDR3 reads TGTGCCAGCAGCGTCTCCGGGACAGCCTATAATTCTGGAAACACCATATATTTT. V usage is TRBV9 and J usage is TRBJ1-3, with TRBD1 matching over 7 bases. The V gene end was trimmed by 2 bases and the J gene end by 1 base; junction bases not matched to a gene: 12. Germline CDR1 is SGDLS and CDR2 is YYNGEE. The CDR3 length is 18 residues.

V and J are TRBV11-2 and TRBJ2-7, with TRBD1 matching 8 bases. The CDR3 consists of 14 residues. In germline, CDR1 is SGHAT, CDR2 FQNNGV. V dropped 4 bases and J dropped 6; count of bases not matched to a gene: 8. This CDR3 reads CASSSRDRSSEQYF. CDR3 coding DNA: TGTGCCAGCAGCTCCCGGGACAGGTCTTCCGAGCAGTACTTC. Complete variable domain (other parts from reference TRBV11-2 and TRBJ2-7): EAGVAQSPRYKIIEKRQSVAFWCNPISGHATLYWYQQILGQGPKLLIQFQNNGVVDDSQLPKDRFSAERLKGVDSTLKIQPAKLEDSAVYLCASSSRDRSSEQYFGPGTRLTVT.

The gene calls are TRBV5-1 and TRBJ2-2; D remains unclear. Trimming pared 2 bases from V and 5 bases from J, leaving 7 bases between. The CDR3 is 13 residues long. Germline V gene lookup returns CDR1 SGHRS and CDR2 YFSETQ. The CDR3 DNA follows: TGCGCCAGCAGCTTCTCCGGGACCGGGGAGCTGTTTTTT. Its protein is CASSFSGTGELFF.

This sequence joins TRBV7-8 and TRBJ1-1; 7 positions match TRBD1. There are 11 residues in the CDR3. Germline loops: CDR1 SGHVS, CDR2 FQNEAQ. The ends lost 5 bases at V and 7 bases at J; junction bases unmatched: 1. This CDR3 is CASSRQGEAFF. CDR3 coding DNA: TGTGCCAGCAGCAGACAGGGTGAAGCTTTCTTT.

This clone is a singleton in its sample. The genes are TRBV7-2 and TRBJ1-1; D is unclear. V lost 8 bases, J lost 5 bases, and 18 bases lay in between. In germline, CDR1 is SGHTA, CDR2 FQGNSA. CDR3 size: 14 residues. The CDR3 region has the DNA TGTGCCAGCGGTACCCGGGTTGGATCTACTGAAGCTTTCTTT. This sequence encodes CASGTRVGSTEAFF.

The chain combines TRBV11-2 with TRBJ1-4; 8 bases align to TRBD1. The junction had 11 bases not matched to a gene; V was cut back by 6 bases and J by 8 bases. Germline V gene sequence: CDR1 SGHAT, CDR2 FQNNGV. This CDR3 contains 15 residues. The CDR3 is CASRRTGRVDEKLFF. The CDR3 nucleotides read TGTGCCAGCAGGCGGACAGGGCGAGTGGACGAAAAACTGTTTTTT.

This rearrangement joins TRBV9 to TRBJ1-1; perhaps TRBD1 as D (6 bases). V was clipped by 0 bases and J by 4 bases, with 13 bases between them. The CDR3 is 15 amino acids. Germline CDR1 and CDR2: SGDLS and YYNGEE. CDR3 amino acids: CASSVVSGEGTEAFF. In nucleotides, the CDR3 is TGTGCCAGCAGCGTAGTATCAGGGGAGGGCACTGAAGCTTTCTTT.

This clone was found once. This chain uses TRBV6-5 with TRBJ2-1, with 9 bases that match TRBD2. V shed 2 bases, J shed 6 bases, and the junction held 5 bases outside the gene matches. The CDR3 totals 15 residues. CDR1 and CDR2 (germline): MNHEY, SVGAGI. CDR3 region: CASSYGLAGSNEQFF. The CDR3 DNA is TGTGCCAGCAGTTACGGTCTAGCGGGGAGCAATGAGCAGTTCTTC.

The chain uses TRBV7-3 and TRBJ1-2, with D perhaps TRBD1 (6 bases). CDR1 SGHTA and CDR2 FQGTGA come from the germline V gene. This CDR3 has 15 residues. V was cut by 1 base and J by 3 bases, with 12 bases left in between. DNA for the CDR3: TGTGCCAGCAGCTTAAAGGGGGGGACGGACTATGGCTACACCTTC. Translation: CASSLKGGTDYGYTF.

CDR3 amino acids: CASSSQKGTTNQYF. The CDR3 DNA follows: TGCGCCAGCAGCTCGCAGAAGGGGACTACGAACCAGTACTTC. The rearrangement uses TRBV5-1 and TRBJ2-7; 7 nucleotides line up with TRBD2. The trim removed 3 bases at V and 10 bases at J, leaving 13 bases unmatched. This CDR3 comprises 14 residues. The germline gives CDR1 SGHRS, CDR2 YFSETQ.

This chain links TRBV10-3 with TRBJ1-5, with a tentative D call TRBD1 (6 bases). Germline V gives CDR1 ENHRY, CDR2 SYGVKD. The CDR3 spans 12 residues. Trimming removed 10 bases at V and 5 bases at J, with 12 bases between. The CDR3 sequence: CATDQGHQPQHF. The CDR3, as DNA: TGTGCCACCGATCAGGGGCATCAGCCCCAGCATTTT.

The chain couples TRBV29-1 to TRBJ1-2; 8 nucleotides align to TRBD1. Looked up from germline, CDR1 is SQVTM and CDR2 is ANQGSEA. V shed 5 bases and J 2 bases; nucleotides not matched to a gene: 10. The CDR3 is 15 residues long. CDR3 sequence: CSVSTRQGRNYGYTF. The DNA for the CDR3 is TGCAGCGTTTCTACCCGACAGGGGAGGAACTATGGCTACACCTTC.

The rearrangement links TRBV12-5 to TRBJ1-4; 9 nucleotides align to TRBD1. The CDR3 spans 15 residues. J was trimmed by 5 bases and V by 5 bases; bases with no gene match: 6. The germline V gene has CDR1 LGHNT and CDR2 FRNRAP. CDR3 sequence: CASGPGQGLNEKLFF. The DNA for the CDR3 is TGTGCTAGTGGTCCCGGACAGGGGTTAAATGAAAAACTGTTTTTT.

This clone was seen more than once but under ten times. The chain carries TRBV7-7 and TRBJ2-5, with TRBD2 identical over 12 bases. V was pared by 5 bases and J by 5 bases, with 6 bases of the junction left unmatched. The CDR3 runs to 15 residues. Per germline, CDR1 SSHAT and CDR2 FNYEAQ (reference sequence). The CDR3 loop is CASSRRLAGVETQYF. The CDR3 DNA follows: TGTGCCAGCAGCAGGAGACTAGCGGGGGTTGAGACCCAGTACTTC.

Written as DNA, the CDR3 is TGTGCCAGTCGGGACACCTCTAGCACAGATACGCAGTATTTT. It is translated as CASRDTSSTDTQYF. The chain couples TRBV19 to TRBJ2-3, with TRBD1 as a possible D gene (6 bases). Between the trimmed V and J ends, which lost 8 bases and 0 bases, there was a span of 12 bases. The germline gives CDR1 LNHDA, CDR2 SQIVND (reference sequence). CDR3 length: 14 amino acids.

This chain joins TRBV4-1 and TRBJ1-2; a weak D match, TRBD1 (5 bases). V gave up 2 bases and J gave up 4 bases, with 17 bases separating them. The V gene's germline CDR1 is MGHRA and CDR2 YSYEKL. This CDR3 region has 16 residues. The CDR3 here is CASSQRQRGRSYGYTF. In DNA, the CDR3 is TGCGCCAGCAGCCAAAGACAGCGGGGGAGAAGCTATGGCTACACCTTC.

This chain joins TRBV10-3 and TRBJ2-6; D is possibly TRBD2 (6 bases). The CDR3 has 14 residues. Between the trimmed V and J ends, which lost 7 bases and 4 bases, there was a span of 11 bases. Germline V gives CDR1 ENHRY, CDR2 SYGVKD. The CDR3 region has the DNA TGTGCCATCAAGGGCGGGGCAGGGGCCAACGTCCTGACTTTC. It specifies CAIKGGAGANVLTF.

This chain joins TRBV6-5 and TRBJ2-2; TRBD1 might be the D (5 bases). This CDR3 has 14 residues. Trimming took 6 bases from V and 7 from J, leaving 15 bases between them. Germline V gives CDR1 MNHEY, CDR2 SVGAGI. This chain's CDR3 is CASRADKVYGELFF. The CDR3 DNA follows: TGTGCCAGCAGGGCGGACAAAGTTTACGGGGAGCTGTTTTTT.

There are a few counts of this clone. This chain links TRBV2 with TRBJ1-2; weak D call: TRBD1 (6 bases). The CDR3 runs to 14 residues. Germline V gene sequence: CDR1 SNHLY, CDR2 FYNNEI. Trimming stripped 2 bases from V and 2 bases from J, with 9 bases between. CDR3: CASSEFGQNYGYTF. The CDR3, as DNA: TGTGCCAGCAGTGAATTCGGACAGAACTATGGCTACACCTTC.

The chain links TRBV2 to TRBJ2-5, with 10 bases matching TRBD2. Germline CDR1 reads SNHLY; CDR2 reads FYNNEI. The V segment lost 4 bases and the J segment 4 bases; nucleotides outside the gene matches: 3. There are 14 residues in the CDR3. CDR3 nucleotide sequence: TGTGCCAGCAGTGGTGGGACTAGCGCAGAGACCCAGTACTTC. Translation: CASSGGTSAETQYF. The variable domain in full, completed from reference TRBV2 and TRBJ2-5, reads EPEVTQTPSHQVTQMGQEVILRCVPISNHLYFYWYRQILGQKVEFLVSFYNNEISEKSEIFDDQFSVERPDGSNFTLKIRSTKLEDSAMYFCASSGGTSAETQYFGPGTRLLVL.

The chain recombines TRBV4-3 with TRBJ2-7, with 12 nucleotides matching TRBD2. Germline values: CDR1 LGHNA, CDR2 YSLEER. The CDR3 runs to 16 residues. With 1 base clipped from V and 7 bases from J, the junction kept 8 bases outside the gene matches. The CDR3 region is CASSQAASGGAGEQYF. The CDR3 DNA follows: TGCGCCAGCAGCCAAGCGGCTAGCGGGGGGGCGGGGGAGCAGTACTTC.

The chain links TRBV5-4 to TRBJ2-5, with D tentatively TRBD2 (5 bases). V lost 5 bases and J lost 7, with 18 bases in between. Germline V gives CDR1 SGHNT, CDR2 YYREEE (reference sequence). The CDR3 sequence is 14 residues long. The CDR3 here is CASSMEAPRGTQYF. CDR3 DNA sequence: TGTGCCAGCAGTATGGAGGCGCCCCGGGGGACCCAGTACTTC.

This chain uses TRBV4-3 with TRBJ2-4, with a tentative D call TRBD1 (5 bases). The length of the CDR3 is 14 residues. Trimming removed 1 base from V and 8 bases from J, with 12 bases in between. Germline values: CDR1 LGHNA, CDR2 YSLEER. For the CDR3, the DNA is TGCGCCAGCAGCCAAGGACAGTATTCGGACATTCAGTACTTC. Its protein is CASSQGQYSDIQYF.

V usage is TRBV7-2 and J usage is TRBJ2-7; 7 nucleotides align to TRBD1. The CDR3 runs to 13 residues. Germline loops: CDR1 SGHTA, CDR2 FQGNSA. The V gene end was trimmed by 3 bases and the J gene end by 3 bases; junction bases not matched to a gene: 2. The CDR3 loop is CASSFGQVYEQYF. The DNA of the CDR3 is TGTGCCAGCAGCTTTGGACAGGTCTACGAGCAGTACTTC.

The chain joins TRBV28 to TRBJ1-3; the D gene is possibly TRBD1 (5 bases). Germline V gene data show CDR1 as MDHEN and CDR2 as SYDVKM. CDR3 size: 15 residues. V lost 2 bases, J lost 0 bases, and 8 bases lay in between. The CDR3 loop reads CASSLPQGSGNTIYF. In DNA, the CDR3 is TGTGCCAGCAGTTTACCCCAGGGCTCTGGAAACACCATATATTTT.

The V and J genes are TRBV6-1 and TRBJ2-2; possibly TRBD2 for D (6 bases). The CDR3 sequence is 16 residues long. CDR1 and CDR2 (germline): MNHNS, SASEGT. V gave up 0 bases and J gave up 4 bases, with 12 bases separating them. The CDR3 nucleotides are TGTGCCAGCAGTGAAGCGCGCGTGGGAGGCACCGGGGAGCTGTTTTTT. Encoded protein: CASSEARVGGTGELFF.